This record concerns one TCR beta chain sequence. The target of this receptor is not known. Within one base of it there is no much larger clone, and no base qualities were kept. The CDR3 sequence holds 11 residues, the cysteine and phenylalanine included. The kept DNA is CDR3 alone, 33 bases in frame from the first base. For CDR1 and CDR2, the germline V gene (reference sequence) lists DFQATT and SNEGSKA. The trim is 4 bases for V and 0 bases for J, with a gap of 3 bases between the germline ends. The time point label on this specimen signifies: individuals recovered from natural SARS-CoV-2 infection. The immunoSEQ Assay was the method used to sequence TCRbeta CDR3 regions. After extraction, genomic DNA underwent amplification by bias-controlled multiplex PCR, followed by high-throughput sequencing. The published analysis was carried out like this. Collapsing and filtering of sequences were performed to quantify the absolute abundance of each unique TCRbeta CDR3 region. T cell fraction was estimated by normalizing TCRbeta template counts to usable DNA, with usable DNA measured through amplification of reference genes found in all nucleated cells. Repertoire TCRs were annotated as SARS-CoV-2-specific by exact matching of V gene, CDR3 amino acid sequence and J gene to a known reactive TCR set. The reference SARS-CoV-2 TCR set was derived from MIRA and filtered for enrichment in COVID-19-positive ImmuneCODE repertoires, a step that removed public or cross-reactive TCRs. Using the MIRA antigens, annotated TCRs were further analysed by specific ORF or by position within an ORF. Breadth was defined as annotated unique rearrangements over total unique productive rearrangements; depth was the summed frequency of those rearrangements. TCR breadth was compared between groups using two-sided Wilcoxon rank-sum tests. TCRdb re-hosts the immuneACCESS table, in-frame sequences only. Its copies lack some clones; in the studies checked, an unresolved V gene accounts for under half of them, and the cause for the rest is not known. V, J and clone size reflect that table, while D and trimming were determined from the DNA. The sample includes roughly 380,000 clones, with under 95% observed a single time. The ten most abundant clones make up 3.9% of the sample.

This specimen comes from a study of Ad26.COV2.S vaccination and SARS-CoV-2 variants (dated by TCRdb to the early 2020s). With regard to the full study: TCRbeta repertoire sequencing was used to assess the specificity and breadth of SARS-CoV-2-reactive T cell receptors after Ad26.COV2.S vaccination. A total of approximately 30 samples were included in the TCR-sequenced set, comprising roughly 20 Ad26.COV2.S vaccine recipients, 5 placebo recipients and 8 SARS-CoV-2 convalescent individuals. Findings and caveats that apply to the study as a whole: Spike-specific TCR breadth was higher in Ad26.COV2.S recipients than in placebo recipients (P = 0.0014). After vaccination, substantial breadth of spike-specific CD8+ and CD4+ T cell responses was reported. It was noted by the authors that total T cell responses may have been underestimated by the TCR breadth and depth analyses. Comparable non-spike TCR breadth was observed between vaccine and placebo recipients, consistent with only spike being contained in the vaccine.

The rearranged chain carries TRBV20-1 and TRBJ2-5; no D gene call is confident. The receptor was isolated from a human donor who had recovered from COVID-19. The sample in question was peripheral blood, obtained after recovery from COVID-19. The CDR3 reads as follows: CSAKYQETQYF. The nucleotide sequence reads TGCAGTGCTAAGTACCAAGAGACCCAGTACTTC.